Listed below are T cell receptor beta chains from one sample, sequenced in a study of T cells in Graves' hyperthyroidism and ophthalmopathy. Each CDR3 protein gets one entry after TCRdb re-called the multiplex PCR reads with MiXCR. Of 550,000 to 600,000 distinct CDR3 sequences listed, just over 45% are singletons. The sequenced sample consisted of peripheral blood or thyroid tissue (not recorded which). These receptors all come from an adult woman with Graves' disease, either hyperthyroidism or ophthalmopathy (not recorded which). Each CDR3 is given with its conserved first and last residue. A D gene is named only where the DNA matches it firmly. Rows may omit the clone size; those that give it use once, few, many or a size class.

J: TRBJ1-2
V: TRBV7-2
size: -
D: -
CDR3: CASSSRTSGYTF
DNA: TGTGCCAGCAGCTCCCGGACTAGCGGTTACACCTTC

J: TRBJ1-1
V: TRBV27
size: few
D: -
CDR3: CASWGDPGLGNTEAFF
DNA: TGTGCCAGCTGGGGAGATCCAGGGCTGGGGAACACTGAAGCTTTCTTT

J: TRBJ2-7
V: TRBV6-1
size: few
D: TRBD1
CDR3: CASSWTGMGVGYEQYF
DNA: TGTGCCAGCAGCTGGACAGGGATGGGGGTGGGTTACGAGCAGTACTTC

J: TRBJ2-7
V: TRBV29-1
size: -
D: -
CDR3: CSVEDAGPLEGYEQYF
DNA: TGCAGCGTTGAAGATGCCGGGCCCCTGGAGGGCTACGAGCAGTACTTC

J: TRBJ2-3
V: TRBV7-3
size: many
D: -
CDR3: CASSSNLGDTQYF
DNA: TGTGCCAGCAGCTCCAACCTAGGGGATACGCAGTATTTT

J: TRBJ2-3
V: TRBV15
size: many
D: -
CDR3: CATSRVQGTDTQYF
DNA: TGTGCCACCAGCAGGGTACAGGGTACAGATACGCAGTATTTT

J: TRBJ1-2
V: TRBV28
size: -
D: TRBD1
CDR3: CASSKTGIDGYTF
DNA: TGTGCCAGCAGTAAGACAGGGATCGATGGCTACACCTTC

J: TRBJ2-2
V: TRBV10-3
size: -
D: TRBD2
CDR3: CAISGGLAGGITGELFF
DNA: TGTGCCATCAGTGGGGGACTAGCGGGAGGGATCACCGGGGAGCTGTTTTTT

J: TRBJ1-5
V: TRBV10-3
size: -
D: -
CDR3: CAIGGWDINQPQHF
DNA: TGTGCCATCGGGGGGTGGGATATCAATCAGCCCCAGCATTTT

J: TRBJ2-7
V: TRBV14
size: many
D: -
CDR3: CASSRGTLHEQYF
DNA: TGTGCCAGCAGCCGCGGGACGTTACACGAGCAGTACTTC

J: TRBJ2-7
V: TRBV20-1
size: few
D: -
CDR3: CSAQTAGVYEQYF
DNA: TGCAGTGCGCAAACCGCCGGGGTTTACGAGCAGTACTTC

J: TRBJ2-5
V: TRBV15
size: -
D: -
CDR3: CATSRRQGLWEAQYF
DNA: TGTGCCACCAGCAGAAGACAAGGTTTATGGGAGGCCCAGTACTTC

J: TRBJ1-1
V: TRBV19
size: many
D: -
CDR3: CASSIGSVVENTEAFF
DNA: TGTGCCAGTAGTATCGGCTCGGTTGTGGAGAACACTGAAGCTTTCTTT

J: TRBJ2-5
V: TRBV29-1
size: -
D: TRBD1
CDR3: CSVRDRGQTQYF
DNA: TGCAGCGTGAGAGACAGGGGGCAGACCCAGTACTTC

J: TRBJ1-5
V: TRBV2
size: -
D: -
CDR3: CASSDLGSNQPQHF
DNA: TGTGCCAGCAGTGATCTGGGTAGCAATCAGCCCCAGCATTTT

J: TRBJ1-2
V: TRBV2
size: -
D: TRBD1
CDR3: CASSERVTGGRGYTF
DNA: TGTGCCAGCAGTGAAAGGGTGACAGGGGGACGTGGCTACACCTTC

J: TRBJ2-7
V: TRBV28
size: many
D: -
CDR3: CASSLQHYEQYF
DNA: TGTGCCAGCAGTTTACAACACTACGAGCAGTACTTC

J: TRBJ1-1
V: TRBV15
size: -
D: -
CDR3: CATGRERNTEAFF
DNA: TGTGCCACCGGCAGAGAGAGGAACACTGAAGCTTTCTTT

J: TRBJ2-2
V: TRBV7-3
size: many
D: TRBD1
CDR3: CASSLNRGTNTGELFF
DNA: TGTGCCAGCAGCTTAAACAGGGGGACGAACACCGGGGAGCTGTTTTTT

J: TRBJ1-6
V: TRBV11-3
size: many
D: -
CDR3: CASSPTPEKNSPLHF
DNA: TGTGCCAGCAGCCCCACACCGGAAAAGAATTCACCCCTCCACTTT

J: TRBJ1-1
V: TRBV7-9
size: many
D: -
CDR3: CASSRGGWSEAFF
DNA: TGTGCCAGCAGCCGCGGCGGATGGTCTGAAGCTTTCTTT

J: TRBJ1-2
V: TRBV4-1
size: many
D: -
CDR3: CASSQAGVLGGYTF
DNA: TGCGCCAGCAGCCAAGCGGGGGTTCTTGGTGGCTACACCTTC

J: TRBJ2-7
V: TRBV29-1
size: -
D: -
CDR3: CSVVITAQPNLGQYF
DNA: TGCAGCGTTGTTATCACAGCCCAACCTAATCTGGGGCAGTACTTC

J: TRBJ2-2
V: TRBV3-1
size: many
D: TRBD2
CDR3: CASGREEEGELFF
DNA: TGTGCCAGCGGGAGGGAGGAGGAGGGGGAGCTGTTTTTT

J: TRBJ2-1
V: TRBV7-9
size: -
D: TRBD2
CDR3: CASSLGNSGSGDEQFF
DNA: TGTGCCAGCAGCTTAGGGAATAGCGGGAGTGGCGATGAGCAGTTCTTC

J: TRBJ1-5
V: TRBV2
size: -
D: -
CDR3: CASSGAGGRETQHF
DNA: TGTGCCAGCAGTGGTGCGGGAGGTCGGGAGACCCAGCATTTT

J: TRBJ1-4
V: TRBV7-8
size: -
D: TRBD1
CDR3: CASSLWGTATNEKLFF
DNA: TGTGCCAGCAGCTTATGGGGGACAGCAACTAATGAAAAACTGTTTTTT

J: TRBJ1-5
V: TRBV4-1
size: many
D: TRBD1
CDR3: CASTRGLQGGRQPQHF
DNA: TGCGCCAGCACCCGGGGGTTGCAGGGGGGCCGGCAGCCCCAGCATTTT

J: TRBJ2-2
V: TRBV6-1
size: many
D: TRBD1
CDR3: CASSGGQATGELFF
DNA: TGTGCCAGCAGTGGGGGACAGGCCACCGGGGAGCTGTTTTTT

J: TRBJ2-5
V: TRBV20-1
size: many
D: TRBD2
CDR3: CSARPPRLAGTTQYF
DNA: TGCAGTGCTAGACCTCCCAGGCTAGCGGGAACAACCCAGTACTTC

J: TRBJ2-3
V: TRBV2
size: -
D: -
CDR3: CASPQRESLQDTQYF
DNA: TGTGCCAGCCCTCAAAGGGAGTCATTACAAGATACGCAGTATTTT

J: TRBJ2-7
V: TRBV25-1
size: few
D: -
CDR3: CASSDRNRSYEQYF
DNA: TGTGCCAGCAGTGATCGGAACCGTTCCTACGAGCAGTACTTC

J: TRBJ1-1
V: TRBV12-3/TRBV12-4
size: many
D: -
CDR3: CASSFGGDTEAFF
DNA: TGTGCCAGCAGTTTCGGCGGGGACACTGAAGCTTTCTTT

J: TRBJ1-5
V: TRBV6-4
size: many
D: -
CDR3: CASSDTAGSNQPQHF
DNA: TGTGCCAGCAGTGACACGGCAGGGAGCAATCAGCCCCAGCATTTT

J: TRBJ1-6
V: TRBV9
size: once
D: -
CDR3: CASSTRPILGDSPLHF
DNA: TGTGCCAGCAGCACTCGACCGATCCTGGGGGATTCACCCCTCCACTTT

J: TRBJ2-2
V: TRBV5-6
size: many
D: -
CDR3: CASSLGLTSTGELFF
DNA: TGTGCCAGCAGCTTGGGACTAACCAGCACCGGGGAGCTGTTTTTT

J: TRBJ1-4
V: TRBV28
size: -
D: -
CDR3: CVAGGDEKLFF
DNA: TGTGTAGCCGGGGGGGACGAAAAACTGTTTTTT

J: TRBJ2-5
V: TRBV10-3
size: once
D: TRBD2
CDR3: CAISELPSGRGRQETQYF
DNA: TGTGCCATCAGTGAGTTGCCTAGCGGGAGGGGGAGACAAGAGACCCAGTACTTC

J: TRBJ1-2
V: TRBV25-1
size: few
D: TRBD1
CDR3: CASSDDRDSDGYTF
DNA: TGTGCCAGCAGTGACGACAGGGACAGCGATGGCTACACCTTC

J: TRBJ1-1
V: TRBV7-9
size: many
D: TRBD1
CDR3: CAILHPPDRLNTEAFF
DNA: TGTGCCATTCTTCACCCTCCGGACAGGCTGAACACTGAAGCTTTCTTT

J: TRBJ1-1
V: TRBV7-2
size: many
D: -
CDR3: CASSLVADPVRTEAFF
DNA: TGTGCCAGCAGCTTAGTCGCAGACCCCGTCCGGACTGAAGCTTTCTTT

J: TRBJ1-6
V: TRBV7-2
size: -
D: TRBD1
CDR3: CASSLGQGGSGSPLHF
DNA: TGCGCCAGCAGCTTGGGACAGGGTGGAAGCGGATCACCCCTCCACTTT

J: TRBJ2-6
V: TRBV10-3
size: few
D: -
CDR3: CAISESEGSLRSGANVLTF
DNA: TGTGCCATCAGTGAGTCCGAAGGCAGCCTCCGCTCTGGGGCCAACGTCCTGACTTTC

J: TRBJ1-3
V: TRBV10-3
size: -
D: -
CDR3: CAISRSADSGNTIYF
DNA: TGTGCCATCAGTCGGTCCGCGGACTCTGGAAACACCATATATTTT